This T cell receptor (beta chain) came from a study of Ad26.COV2.S vaccination and SARS-CoV-2 variants. About this clone: The antigen is undetermined.

General study results and limits: Placebo recipients trailed vaccine recipients in spike-specific TCR breadth. Assessments of TCR breadth and depth may have underestimated the total T cell responses. Participants given vaccine showed non-spike TCR breadth similar to that of placebo recipients.

As to treatment: over 15 received Ad26.COV2.S at low or high dose, single or two shots; about 5 received placebo; per-sample allocation not given. Specimen acquisition occurred on day 63 following the initial vaccine or placebo injection. Aged 18-55 years, donor was enrolled in Boston at some point between 2019 and 2021. V lost 5 bases and J lost 9, with 9 bases in between. The CDR3 spans 11 residues. Germline CDR1 and CDR2: SGDLS and YYNGEE. Here immunoSEQ multiplex PCR was the method, and the copy in TCRdb shows in-frame clones only, minus some. The data contain 350,000 to 500,000 clones, 75% to 90% of them singletons.

This chain uses TRBV9 with TRBJ2-1; D is uncertain. The material was peripheral blood, obtained in a trial of Ad26.COV2.S vaccine versus placebo. The sequence was collected from a person aged 18-65 years who received the Ad26.COV2.S COVID-19 vaccine or a placebo. CDR3 loop: CASRGLGEQFF. The CDR3 bases are TGTGCCAGCAGGGGTTTAGGTGAGCAGTTCTTC.